The T cell receptor beta chain under discussion was sequenced for a study of sequential checkpoint blockade in melanoma. Profiling relied on immunoSEQ multiplex PCR, and the TCRdb table lists in-frame clones only, not all of them. The sample includes 7,000 or so clones, 75% to 85% of them seen just once. Germline CDR1 is SGHRS and CDR2 is YFSETQ. Trimming took 4 bases from V and 6 from J, leaving 17 bases between them. The CDR3 totals 14 residues. Treatment: randomized to nivolumab then ipilimumab (arm A) or the reverse (arm B). The sample consisted of CD8+ T cells sorted from blood (inferred from file names), taken from a patient given nivolumab and ipilimumab in sequence. The chain employs TRBV5-1 and TRBJ2-7, with a tentative D call TRBD1 (5 bases). This clonotype originated in a human donor with melanoma. The CDR3 region has the DNA TGCGCCAGCAGCCGAATAGGGGATGGGGCCGAGCAGTACTTC. This encodes CASSRIGDGAEQYF. Full variable domain (rest looked up from reference TRBV5-1 and TRBJ2-7): KAGVTQTPRYLIKTRGQQVTLSCSPISGHRSVSWYQQTPGQGLQFLFEYFSETQRNKGNFPGRFSGRQFSNSRSEMNVSTLELGDSALYLCASSRIGDGAEQYFGPGTRLTVT.